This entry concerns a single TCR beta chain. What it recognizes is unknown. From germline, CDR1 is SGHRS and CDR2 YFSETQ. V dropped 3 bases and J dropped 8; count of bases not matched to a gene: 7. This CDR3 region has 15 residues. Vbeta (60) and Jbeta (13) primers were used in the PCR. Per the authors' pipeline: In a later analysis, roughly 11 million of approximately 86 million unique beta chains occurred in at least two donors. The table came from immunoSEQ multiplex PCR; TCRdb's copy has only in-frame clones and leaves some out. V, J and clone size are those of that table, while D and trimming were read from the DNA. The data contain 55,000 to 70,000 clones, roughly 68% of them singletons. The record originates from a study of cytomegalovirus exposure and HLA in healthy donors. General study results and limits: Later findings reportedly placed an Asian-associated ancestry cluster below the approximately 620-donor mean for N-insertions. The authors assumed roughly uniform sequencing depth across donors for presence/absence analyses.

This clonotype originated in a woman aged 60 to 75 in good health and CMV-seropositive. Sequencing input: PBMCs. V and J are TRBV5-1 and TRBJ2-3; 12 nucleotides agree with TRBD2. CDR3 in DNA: TGCGCCAGCAGCTGGACTAGCGGGAAGTACGCTACGCAGTATTTT. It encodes CASSWTSGKYATQYF.